These 3 T cell receptor beta chains originate from one sample sequenced in a study of CXCR3-negative and CXCR3-positive naive CD8 T cells. Researchers prepared the TRB cDNA libraries using 5' RACE with UMI labels. TCRdb derives one entry per CDR3 protein from the 5' RACE reads, leaving out DNA. This sample lists tens of thousands of distinct CDR3 sequences; its ten largest clones have around 4%. Input material: naive CXCR3- CD8+ T cells from blood. Described subset: CD45RO-CCR7+CD27+CD95- naive CD8+ T cells lacking CXCR3 (TNR3-). These receptors were taken from a human donor in good health. Some clones in this sample may be carry-over from other donors' samples.

The chain uses TRBV29-1 and TRBJ2-2. The CDR3 sequence is 11 residues long. Per germline, CDR1 SQVTM and CDR2 ANQGSEA. The CDR3: CSVLRAGELFF.

The gene calls are TRBV12-3 or TRBV12-4 and TRBJ1-6; TCRdb gives TRBD1 as the D gene, but with no DNA this cannot be confirmed. This CDR3 has 15 residues. The CDR3 loop reads CASSPRGGADSPLHF.

The chain links TRBV7-9 to TRBJ2-7. The germline V gene has CDR1 SEHNR and CDR2 FQNEAQ (reference sequence). This CDR3 has 14 residues. CDR3 sequence reads: CASSPELSSYEQYF.